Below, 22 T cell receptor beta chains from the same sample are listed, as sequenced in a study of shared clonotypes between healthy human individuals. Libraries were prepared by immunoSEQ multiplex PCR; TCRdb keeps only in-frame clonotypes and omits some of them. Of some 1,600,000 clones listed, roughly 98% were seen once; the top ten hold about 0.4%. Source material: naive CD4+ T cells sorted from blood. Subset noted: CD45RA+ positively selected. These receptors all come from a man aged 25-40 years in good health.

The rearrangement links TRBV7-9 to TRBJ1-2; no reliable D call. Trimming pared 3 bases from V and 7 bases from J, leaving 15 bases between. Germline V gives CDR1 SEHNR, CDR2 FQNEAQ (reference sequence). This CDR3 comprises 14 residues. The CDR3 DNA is TGTGCCAGCAGCTTCCCAAACCCCCCGCTTGGCTACACCTTC. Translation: CASSFPNPPLGYTF.

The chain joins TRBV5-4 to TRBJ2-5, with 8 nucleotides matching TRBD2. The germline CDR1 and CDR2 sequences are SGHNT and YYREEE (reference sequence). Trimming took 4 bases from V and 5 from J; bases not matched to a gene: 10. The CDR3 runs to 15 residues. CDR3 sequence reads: CASSRTGTSVETQYF. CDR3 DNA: TGTGCCAGCAGCCGTACCGGGACTAGTGTGGAGACCCAGTACTTC.

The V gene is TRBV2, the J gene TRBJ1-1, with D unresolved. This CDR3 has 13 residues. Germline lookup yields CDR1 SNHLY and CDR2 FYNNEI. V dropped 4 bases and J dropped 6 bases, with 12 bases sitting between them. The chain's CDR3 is CASSAIGVPEAFF. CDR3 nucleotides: TGTGCCAGCAGTGCAATCGGAGTACCTGAAGCTTTCTTT.

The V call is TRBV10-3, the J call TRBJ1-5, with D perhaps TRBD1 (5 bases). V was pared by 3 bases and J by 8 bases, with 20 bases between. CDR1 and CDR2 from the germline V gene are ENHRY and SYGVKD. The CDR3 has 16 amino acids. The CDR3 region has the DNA TGTGCCATCAGTGATCCCATGGGACCCCCAGATAAGCCCCAGCATTTT. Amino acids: CAISDPMGPPDKPQHF.

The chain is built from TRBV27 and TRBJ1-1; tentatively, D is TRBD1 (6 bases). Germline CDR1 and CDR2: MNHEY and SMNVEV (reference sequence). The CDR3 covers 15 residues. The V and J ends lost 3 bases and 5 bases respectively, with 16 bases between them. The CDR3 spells CASSLLGGRGTEAFF. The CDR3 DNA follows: TGTGCCAGCAGTTTGTTAGGGGGACGGGGAACTGAAGCTTTCTTT.

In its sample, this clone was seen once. The CDR3 spells CASSAGRNKAYEQYF. The CDR3 DNA reads TGTGCCAGCAGTGCGGGCAGGAATAAAGCCTACGAGCAGTACTTC. The chain carries TRBV2 and TRBJ2-5; D remains unclear. TRBJ2-7 explains the end of the DNA better; the J call may be wrong. The CDR3 consists of 15 residues. The germline CDR1 and CDR2 sequences are SNHLY and FYNNEI.

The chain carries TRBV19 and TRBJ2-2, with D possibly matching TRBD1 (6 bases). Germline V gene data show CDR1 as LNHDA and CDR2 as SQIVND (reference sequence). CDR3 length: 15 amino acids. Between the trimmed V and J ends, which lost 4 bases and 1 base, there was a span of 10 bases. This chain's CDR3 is CASSSWGRNTGELFF. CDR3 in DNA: TGTGCCAGTAGTAGTTGGGGGCGGAACACCGGGGAGCTGTTTTTT.

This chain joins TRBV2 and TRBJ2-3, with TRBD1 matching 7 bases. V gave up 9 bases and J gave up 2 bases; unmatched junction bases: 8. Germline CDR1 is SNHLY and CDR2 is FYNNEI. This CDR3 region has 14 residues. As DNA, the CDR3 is TGTGCCAGTAAAACGGGACAGATCACAGATACGCAGTATTTT. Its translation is CASKTGQITDTQYF.

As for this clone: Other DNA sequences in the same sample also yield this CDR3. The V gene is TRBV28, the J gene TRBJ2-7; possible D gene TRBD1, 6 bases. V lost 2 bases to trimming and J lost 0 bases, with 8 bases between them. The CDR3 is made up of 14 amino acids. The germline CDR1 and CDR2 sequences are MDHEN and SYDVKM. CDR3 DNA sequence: TGTGCCAGCAGTTTAACAGGGAGCTCCTACGAGCAGTACTTC. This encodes CASSLTGSSYEQYF.

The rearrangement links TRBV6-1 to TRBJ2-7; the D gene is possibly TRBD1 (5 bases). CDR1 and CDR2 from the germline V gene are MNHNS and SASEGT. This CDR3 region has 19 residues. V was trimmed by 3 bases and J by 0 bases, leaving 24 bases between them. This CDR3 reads CASSDRAPREAVGSYEQYF. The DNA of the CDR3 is TGTGCCAGCAGTGACAGGGCCCCCAGGGAAGCCGTAGGCTCCTACGAGCAGTACTTC.

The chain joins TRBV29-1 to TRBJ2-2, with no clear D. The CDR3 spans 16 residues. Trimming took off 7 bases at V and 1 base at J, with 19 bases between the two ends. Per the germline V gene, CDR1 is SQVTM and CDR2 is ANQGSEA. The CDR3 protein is CSAEMDGVRNTGELFF. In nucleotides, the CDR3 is TGCAGCGCCGAAATGGACGGAGTTCGGAACACCGGGGAGCTGTTTTTT.

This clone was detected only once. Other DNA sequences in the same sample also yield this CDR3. DNA for the CDR3: TGTGCCAGCAGTTTAAGGGGAGAGCAGTACTTC. This codes for CASSLRGEQYF. The V gene is TRBV28, the J gene TRBJ2-7; weak D call: TRBD1 (5 bases). Deletions cut 2 bases from V and 7 bases from J, with 6 bases between. Germline loops: CDR1 MDHEN, CDR2 SYDVKM. CDR3 length: 11 residues.

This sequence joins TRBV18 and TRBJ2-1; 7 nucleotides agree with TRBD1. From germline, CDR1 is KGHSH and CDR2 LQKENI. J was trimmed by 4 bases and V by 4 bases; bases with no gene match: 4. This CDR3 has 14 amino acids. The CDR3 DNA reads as TGTGCCAGCTCACTTCCGGGACAGTACAATGAGCAGTTCTTC. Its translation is CASSLPGQYNEQFF.

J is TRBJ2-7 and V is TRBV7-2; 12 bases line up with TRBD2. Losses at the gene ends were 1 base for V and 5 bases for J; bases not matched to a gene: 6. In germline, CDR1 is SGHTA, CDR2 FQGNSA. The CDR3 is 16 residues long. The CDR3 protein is CASSLVPRLAGDEQYF. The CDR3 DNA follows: TGTGCCAGCAGCTTAGTCCCCCGACTAGCGGGAGACGAGCAGTACTTC.

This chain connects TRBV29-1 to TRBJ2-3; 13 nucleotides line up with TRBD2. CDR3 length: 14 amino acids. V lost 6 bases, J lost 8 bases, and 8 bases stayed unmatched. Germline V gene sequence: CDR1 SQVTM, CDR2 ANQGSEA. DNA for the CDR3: TGCAGCGTCCGACTAGCGGGAGGCGAGGCTACGCAGTATTTT. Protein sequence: CSVRLAGGEATQYF.

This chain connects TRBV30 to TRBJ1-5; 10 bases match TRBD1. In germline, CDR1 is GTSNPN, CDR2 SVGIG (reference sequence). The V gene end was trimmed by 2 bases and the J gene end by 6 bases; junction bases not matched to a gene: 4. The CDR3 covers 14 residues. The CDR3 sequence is CAWSRTGGGQPQHF. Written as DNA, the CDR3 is TGTGCCTGGAGTAGGACAGGGGGAGGTCAGCCCCAGCATTTT.

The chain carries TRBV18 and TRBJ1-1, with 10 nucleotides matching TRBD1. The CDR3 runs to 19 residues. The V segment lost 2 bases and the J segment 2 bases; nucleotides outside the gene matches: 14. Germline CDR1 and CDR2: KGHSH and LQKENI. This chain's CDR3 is CASSPLPRQGAAENTEAFF. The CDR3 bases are TGTGCCAGCTCACCATTACCTCGACAGGGGGCGGCCGAAAACACTGAAGCTTTCTTT.

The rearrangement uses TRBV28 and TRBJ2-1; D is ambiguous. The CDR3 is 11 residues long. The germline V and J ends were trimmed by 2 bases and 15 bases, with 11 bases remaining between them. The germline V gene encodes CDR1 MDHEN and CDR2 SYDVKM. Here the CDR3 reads CASSLTWVRFF. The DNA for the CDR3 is TGTGCCAGCAGTTTAACTTGGGTGCGGTTCTTC.

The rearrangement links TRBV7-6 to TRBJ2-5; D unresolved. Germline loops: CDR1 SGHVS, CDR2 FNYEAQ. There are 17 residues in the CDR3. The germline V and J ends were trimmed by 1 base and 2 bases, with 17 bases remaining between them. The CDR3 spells CASSLGFRISVQETQYF. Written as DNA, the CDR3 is TGTGCCAGCAGCTTAGGGTTCAGGATTTCCGTTCAAGAGACCCAGTACTTC.

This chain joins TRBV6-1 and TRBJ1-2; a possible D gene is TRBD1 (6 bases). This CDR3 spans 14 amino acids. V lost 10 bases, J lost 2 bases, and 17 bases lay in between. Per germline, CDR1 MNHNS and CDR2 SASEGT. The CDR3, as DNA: TGTGCCATTCACGTAGTGGGGGCGAACTATGGCTACACCTTC. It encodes CAIHVVGANYGYTF.

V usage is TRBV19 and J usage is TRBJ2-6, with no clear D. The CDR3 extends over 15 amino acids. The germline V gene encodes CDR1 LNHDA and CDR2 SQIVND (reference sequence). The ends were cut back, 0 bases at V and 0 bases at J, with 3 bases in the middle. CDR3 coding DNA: TGTGCCAGTAGTATAGATCACTCTGGGGCCAACGTCCTGACTTTC. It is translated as CASSIDHSGANVLTF.

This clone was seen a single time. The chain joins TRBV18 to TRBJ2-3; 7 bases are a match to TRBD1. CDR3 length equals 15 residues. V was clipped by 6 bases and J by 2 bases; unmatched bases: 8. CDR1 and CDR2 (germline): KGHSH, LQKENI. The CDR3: CASSHRDRYTDTQYF. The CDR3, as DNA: TGTGCCAGCTCCCACCGGGACAGATACACAGATACGCAGTATTTT.